The 6 T cell receptor beta chains listed next were all sequenced from one sample in a study of shared clonotypes between healthy human individuals. Clones were sequenced by immunoSEQ multiplex PCR, and TCRdb holds only the in-frame ones, with some missing. The repertoire holds a few hundred thousand clones, around 77% seen once, with about 11% in the top ten. Specimen: PBMCs. These receptors all come from a woman aged 40-49 years in good health. Some clones in this sample may be carry-over from other donors' samples.

Many counts were recorded for this clone. The chain carries TRBV2 and TRBJ2-5; D is unresolved. The CDR3 spans 14 residues. In germline, CDR1 is SNHLY, CDR2 FYNNEI. The ends were cut back, 4 bases at V and 5 bases at J, with 14 bases in the middle. This CDR3 reads CASSVYRVEETQYF. The DNA of the CDR3 is TGTGCCAGCAGTGTTTATAGGGTTGAGGAGACCCAGTACTTC.

With respect to this clone: The same CDR3 is also encoded by other DNA sequences in this sample. The chain combines TRBV5-1 with TRBJ2-1; 10 positions match TRBD2. This CDR3 is 17 amino acids long. Trimming at V came to 4 bases and at J to 0 bases, leaving 7 bases not matched to a gene. CDR1 is SGHRS and CDR2 is YFSETQ in the germline V gene. DNA of the CDR3: TGCGCCAGCAGCCGGGAGGCTAGCGGGAGCTCCTACAATGAGCAGTTCTTC. It specifies CASSREASGSSYNEQFF.

This clone was found once. The chain is built from TRBV7-2 and TRBJ2-7; D is possibly TRBD1 (6 bases). V gave up 1 base and J gave up 3 bases, with 10 bases separating them. The CDR3 length is 14 residues. Germline values: CDR1 SGHTA, CDR2 FQGNSA. The CDR3 is CASSLDRDVYEQYF. In DNA form, the CDR3 reads TGTGCCAGCAGCTTAGACAGGGACGTCTACGAGCAGTACTTC.

The rearrangement uses TRBV5-6 and TRBJ2-5; D possibly corresponds to TRBD1 (6 bases). This CDR3 is built from 15 residues. Germline lookup yields CDR1 SGHDT and CDR2 YYEEEE. Trimming removed 4 bases from V and 0 bases from J, with 13 bases in between. The CDR3 bases are TGTGCCAGCAGCGTAAGGACAGTGTACCAAGAGACCCAGTACTTC. It specifies CASSVRTVYQETQYF.

This clone was observed a handful of times. The chain links TRBV7-3 to TRBJ2-7; 13 bases fit TRBD2. From germline, CDR1 is SGHTA and CDR2 FQGTGA. V shed 6 bases, J shed 7 bases, and the junction held 12 bases outside the gene matches. The CDR3 covers 16 residues. CDR3 sequence reads: CASSQRAGLAGVEQYF. The DNA of the CDR3 is TGTGCCAGCAGTCAACGAGCCGGACTAGCGGGAGTGGAGCAGTACTTC.

This chain uses TRBV28 with TRBJ2-7; D remains ambiguous. The V gene lost 7 bases and the J gene lost 2 bases, with 18 bases spanning the gap. This CDR3 spans 15 amino acids. Per the germline V gene, CDR1 is MDHEN and CDR2 is SYDVKM. CDR3 sequence: CASTTTVGSPYEQYF. Written as DNA, the CDR3 is TGTGCCAGCACCACCACGGTGGGTTCCCCCTACGAGCAGTACTTC.